This T cell receptor beta chain was sequenced for a study of glioma-infiltrating T cells. Regarding the study as a whole: Gliomas, especially low-grade, showed above-expected tissue-blood divergence; non-neoplastic patients showed below. CDR3 overlap between tissue and blood was very small.

A remark on this clonotype: Its antigen is not identified. Germline is not matched at one junction end, which may reflect a read error.

The CDR3 runs 14 residues. Looked up from germline, CDR1 is DFQATT and CDR2 is SNEGSKA (reference sequence). The iRepertoire nested amplicon-rescue multiplex PCR amplified TCR alpha and beta CDR3s from RNA. Input was roughly 95-450 ng of tissue mRNA or PBMC total RNA. MiXCR, applied by TCRdb to the multiplex PCR reads, yields one record per CDR3 protein. The sample yields 17,000 or so distinct CDR3 sequences, over 45% seen once. This sequence originates from a human donor with low-grade glioma or glioblastoma, undergoing nonglioma brain surgery, or in good health (not recorded which). The chain links TRBV20-1 to TRBJ2-7; possibly TRBD2 for D (5 bases). The specimen was glioma tissue, nonneoplastic brain tissue, or PBMCs (not recorded which). DNA for the CDR3: TGCAGTGCAAGAGCTCCGGGGAAAACCTACGAGCAGTACTTC. Its translation: CSARAPGKTYEQYF.